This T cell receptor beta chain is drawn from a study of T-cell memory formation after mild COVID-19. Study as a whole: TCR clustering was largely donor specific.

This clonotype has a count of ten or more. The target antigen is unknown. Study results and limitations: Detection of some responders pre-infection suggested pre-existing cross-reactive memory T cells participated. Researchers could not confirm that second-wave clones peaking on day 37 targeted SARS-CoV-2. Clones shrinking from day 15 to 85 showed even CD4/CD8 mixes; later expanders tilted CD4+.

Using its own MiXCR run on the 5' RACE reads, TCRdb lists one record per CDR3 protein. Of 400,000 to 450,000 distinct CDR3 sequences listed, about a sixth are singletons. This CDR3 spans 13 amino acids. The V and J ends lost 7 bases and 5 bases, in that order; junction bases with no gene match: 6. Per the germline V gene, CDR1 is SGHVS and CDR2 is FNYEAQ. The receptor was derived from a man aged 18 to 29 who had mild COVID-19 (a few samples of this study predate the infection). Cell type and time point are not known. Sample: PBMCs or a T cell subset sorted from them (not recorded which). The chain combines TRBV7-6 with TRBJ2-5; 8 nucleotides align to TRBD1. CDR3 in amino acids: CASTLDRAETQYF. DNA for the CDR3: TGTGCCAGCACCTTGGACAGGGCGGAGACCCAGTACTTC.